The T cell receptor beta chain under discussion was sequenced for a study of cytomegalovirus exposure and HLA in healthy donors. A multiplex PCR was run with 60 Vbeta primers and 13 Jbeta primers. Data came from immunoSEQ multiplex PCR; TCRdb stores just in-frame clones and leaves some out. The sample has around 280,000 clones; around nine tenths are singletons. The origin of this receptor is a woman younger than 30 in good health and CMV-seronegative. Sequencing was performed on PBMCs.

CDR3 DNA sequence: TGTGCCAGTAGCCTTCCGACAGGGGAGAACTATGGCTACACCTTC. It codes for CASSLPTGENYGYTF. The V gene is TRBV19, the J gene TRBJ1-2; 8 bases map to TRBD1. The CDR3 length is 15 residues. Germline V gene lookup returns CDR1 LNHDA and CDR2 SQIVND (reference sequence). J lost 2 bases, V lost 6 bases, and 8 bases had no gene match.